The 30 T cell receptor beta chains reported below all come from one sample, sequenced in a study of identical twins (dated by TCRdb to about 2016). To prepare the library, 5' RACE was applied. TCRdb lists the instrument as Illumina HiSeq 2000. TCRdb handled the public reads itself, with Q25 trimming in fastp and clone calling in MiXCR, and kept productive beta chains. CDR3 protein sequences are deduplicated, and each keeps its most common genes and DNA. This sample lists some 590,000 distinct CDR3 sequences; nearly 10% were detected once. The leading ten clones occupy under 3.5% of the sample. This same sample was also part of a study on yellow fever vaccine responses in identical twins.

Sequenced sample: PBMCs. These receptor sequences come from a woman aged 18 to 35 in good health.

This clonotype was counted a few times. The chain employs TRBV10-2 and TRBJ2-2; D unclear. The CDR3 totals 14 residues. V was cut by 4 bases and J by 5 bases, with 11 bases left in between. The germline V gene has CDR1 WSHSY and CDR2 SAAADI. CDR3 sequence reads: CASSVSEDTGELFF. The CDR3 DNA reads TGCGCCAGCAGTGTTTCTGAAGATACCGGGGAGCTGTTTTTT.

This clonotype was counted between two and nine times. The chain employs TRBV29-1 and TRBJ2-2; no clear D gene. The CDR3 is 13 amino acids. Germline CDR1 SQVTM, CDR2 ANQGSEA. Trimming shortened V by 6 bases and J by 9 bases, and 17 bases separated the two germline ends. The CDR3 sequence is CSVSGPEVRELFF. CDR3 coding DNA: TGCAGCGTCTCGGGCCCTGAGGTCCGGGAGCTGTTTTTT.

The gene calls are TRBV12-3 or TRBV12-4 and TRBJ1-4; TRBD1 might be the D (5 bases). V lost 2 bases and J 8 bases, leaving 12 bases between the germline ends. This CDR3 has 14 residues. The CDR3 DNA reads TGTGCCAGCAGTTTACAGGGTATGAGGGAAAAACTGTTTTTT. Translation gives CASSLQGMREKLFF.

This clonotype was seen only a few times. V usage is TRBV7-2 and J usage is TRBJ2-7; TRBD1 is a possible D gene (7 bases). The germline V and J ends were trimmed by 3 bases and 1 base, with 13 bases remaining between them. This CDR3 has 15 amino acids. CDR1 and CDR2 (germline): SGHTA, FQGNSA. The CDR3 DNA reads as TGTGCCAGCAGCTTTTTTGCGGGACAGTCCTACGAGCAGTACTTC. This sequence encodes CASSFFAGQSYEQYF.

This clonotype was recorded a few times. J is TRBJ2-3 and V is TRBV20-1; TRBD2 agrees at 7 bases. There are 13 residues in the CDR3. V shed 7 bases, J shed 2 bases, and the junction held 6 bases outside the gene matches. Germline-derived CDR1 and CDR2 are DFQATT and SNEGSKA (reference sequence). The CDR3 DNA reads TGCAGTGGAGAGCGGGACTACACAGATACGCAGTATTTT. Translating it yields CSGERDYTDTQYF.

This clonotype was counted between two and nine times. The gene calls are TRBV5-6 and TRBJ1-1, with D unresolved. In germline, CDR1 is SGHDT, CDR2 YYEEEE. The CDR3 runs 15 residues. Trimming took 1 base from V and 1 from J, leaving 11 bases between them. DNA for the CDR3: TGTGCCAGCAGCTTGCCGGGCCTGGGGAACACTGAAGCTTTCTTT. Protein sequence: CASSLPGLGNTEAFF. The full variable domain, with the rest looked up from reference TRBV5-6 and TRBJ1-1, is DAGVTQSPTHLIKTRGQQVTLRCSPKSGHDTVSWYQQALGQGPQFIFQYYEEEERQRGNFPDRFSGHQFPNYSSELNVNALLLGDSALYLCASSLPGLGNTEAFFGQGTRLTVV.

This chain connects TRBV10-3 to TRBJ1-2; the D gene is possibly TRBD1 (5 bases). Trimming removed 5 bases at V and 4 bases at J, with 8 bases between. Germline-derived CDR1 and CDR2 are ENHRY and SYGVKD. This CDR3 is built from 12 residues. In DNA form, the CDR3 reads TGTGCCATCAGTACCGGGGGCTATGGCTACACCTTC. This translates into CAISTGGYGYTF.

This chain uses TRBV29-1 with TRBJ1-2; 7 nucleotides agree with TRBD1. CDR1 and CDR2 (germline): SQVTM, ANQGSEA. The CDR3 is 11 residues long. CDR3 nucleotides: TGCAGTGGGGGAGACAGGGCGGGCTACACCTTC. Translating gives CSGGDRAGYTF.

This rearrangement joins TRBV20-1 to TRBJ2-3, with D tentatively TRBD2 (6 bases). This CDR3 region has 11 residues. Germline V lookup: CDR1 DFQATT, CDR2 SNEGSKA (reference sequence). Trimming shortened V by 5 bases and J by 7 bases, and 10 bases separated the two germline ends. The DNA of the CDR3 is TGCAGTGCTCCTAGCGTATATACGCAGTATTTT. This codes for CSAPSVYTQYF.

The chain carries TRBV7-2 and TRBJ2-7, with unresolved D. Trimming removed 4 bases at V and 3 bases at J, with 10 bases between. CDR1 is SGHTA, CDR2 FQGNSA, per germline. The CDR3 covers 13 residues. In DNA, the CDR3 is TGTGCCAGCAGCTCAACTCCGTACTACGAGCAGTACTTC. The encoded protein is CASSSTPYYEQYF.

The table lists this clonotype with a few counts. CDR3 sequence reads: CASTTGAGGPIEQYF. CDR3 in DNA: TGTGCCAGCACCACAGGGGCGGGAGGGCCGATCGAGCAGTACTTC. V is TRBV12-3 or TRBV12-4 and J is TRBJ2-7; 9 nucleotides align to TRBD2. With 7 bases clipped from V and 6 bases from J, the junction kept 13 bases outside the gene matches. This CDR3 is 15 amino acids long.

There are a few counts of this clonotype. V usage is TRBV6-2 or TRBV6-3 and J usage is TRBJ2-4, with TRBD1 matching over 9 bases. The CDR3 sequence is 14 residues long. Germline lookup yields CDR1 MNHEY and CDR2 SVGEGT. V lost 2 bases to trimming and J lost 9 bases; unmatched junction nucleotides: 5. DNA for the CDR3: TGTGCCAGCAGTTACGGGACAGGGACCGGCATTCAGTACTTC. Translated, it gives CASSYGTGTGIQYF.

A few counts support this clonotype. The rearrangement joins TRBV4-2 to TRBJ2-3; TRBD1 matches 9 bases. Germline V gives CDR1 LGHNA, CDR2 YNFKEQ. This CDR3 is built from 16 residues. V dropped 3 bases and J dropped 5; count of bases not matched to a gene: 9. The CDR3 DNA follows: TGTGCCAGCAGCCACTCACGACAGGGGGGAAAAGATACGCAGTATTTT. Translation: CASSHSRQGGKDTQYF.

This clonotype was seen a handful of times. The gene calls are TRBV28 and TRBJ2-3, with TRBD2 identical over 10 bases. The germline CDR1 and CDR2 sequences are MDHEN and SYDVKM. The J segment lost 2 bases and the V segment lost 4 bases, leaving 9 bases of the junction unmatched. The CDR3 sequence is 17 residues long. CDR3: CASSSTGLAAYTDTQYF. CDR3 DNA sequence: TGTGCCAGCAGTTCCACAGGACTAGCGGCATACACAGATACGCAGTATTTT.

CDR3 coding DNA: TGTGCCAGCAGCCAATGGGGCAGTTCGAACACCGGGGAGCTGTTTTTT. It encodes CASSQWGSSNTGELFF. The rearrangement links TRBV3-1 to TRBJ2-2; maybe TRBD1 (5 bases). Germline V lookup: CDR1 LGHDT, CDR2 YNNKEL (reference sequence). The CDR3 sequence is 16 residues long. The ends were cut back, 2 bases at V and 0 bases at J, with 10 bases in the middle.

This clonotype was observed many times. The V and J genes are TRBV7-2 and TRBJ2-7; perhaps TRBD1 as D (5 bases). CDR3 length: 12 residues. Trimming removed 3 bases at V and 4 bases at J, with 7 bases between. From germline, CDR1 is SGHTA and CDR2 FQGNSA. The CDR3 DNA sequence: TGTGCCAGCAGCTTCCAGGGTTACGAGCAGTACTTC. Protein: CASSFQGYEQYF.

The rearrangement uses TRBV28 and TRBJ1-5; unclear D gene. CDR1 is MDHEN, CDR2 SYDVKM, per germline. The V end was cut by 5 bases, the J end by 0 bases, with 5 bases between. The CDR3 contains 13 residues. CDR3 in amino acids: CASSAISNQPQHF. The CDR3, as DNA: TGTGCCAGCAGTGCCATTAGCAATCAGCCCCAGCATTTT.

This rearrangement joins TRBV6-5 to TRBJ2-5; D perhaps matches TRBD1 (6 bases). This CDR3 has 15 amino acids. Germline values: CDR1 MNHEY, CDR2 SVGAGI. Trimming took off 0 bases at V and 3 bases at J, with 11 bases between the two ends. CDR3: CASSYSRAGEETQYF. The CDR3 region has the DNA TGTGCCAGCAGTTACTCTCGGGCAGGGGAAGAGACCCAGTACTTC.

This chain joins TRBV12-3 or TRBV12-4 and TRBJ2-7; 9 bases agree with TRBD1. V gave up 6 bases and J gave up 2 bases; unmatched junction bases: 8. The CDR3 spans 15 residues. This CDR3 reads CASRPSGTGTYEQYF. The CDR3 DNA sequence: TGTGCCAGCAGACCCTCCGGGACAGGGACCTACGAGCAGTACTTC.

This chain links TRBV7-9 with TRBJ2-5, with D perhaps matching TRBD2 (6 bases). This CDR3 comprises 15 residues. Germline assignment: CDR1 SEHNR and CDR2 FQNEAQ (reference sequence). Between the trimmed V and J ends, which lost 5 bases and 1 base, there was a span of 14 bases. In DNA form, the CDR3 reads TGTGCCAGCAGCACTACGGGGGTCCCCCAAGAGACCCAGTACTTC. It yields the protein CASSTTGVPQETQYF.

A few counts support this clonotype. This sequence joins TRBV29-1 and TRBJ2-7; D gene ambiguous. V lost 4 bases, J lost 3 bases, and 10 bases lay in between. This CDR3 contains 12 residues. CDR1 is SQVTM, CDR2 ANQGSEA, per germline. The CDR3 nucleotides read TGCAGCGTTGTATTGGGGATCTACGAGCAGTACTTC. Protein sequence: CSVVLGIYEQYF.

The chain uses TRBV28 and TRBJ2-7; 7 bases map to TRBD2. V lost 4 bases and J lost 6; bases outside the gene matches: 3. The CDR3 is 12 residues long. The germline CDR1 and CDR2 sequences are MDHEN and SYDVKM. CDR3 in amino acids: CASSWGEGEQYF. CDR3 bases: TGTGCCAGCAGTTGGGGGGAGGGCGAGCAGTACTTC.

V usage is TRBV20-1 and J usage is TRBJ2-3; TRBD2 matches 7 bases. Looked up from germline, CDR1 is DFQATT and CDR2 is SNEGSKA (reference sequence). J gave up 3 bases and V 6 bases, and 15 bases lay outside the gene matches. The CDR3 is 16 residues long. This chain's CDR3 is CSAKARERYWTDTQYF. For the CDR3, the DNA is TGCAGTGCCAAGGCGCGGGAGAGGTATTGGACAGATACGCAGTATTTT.

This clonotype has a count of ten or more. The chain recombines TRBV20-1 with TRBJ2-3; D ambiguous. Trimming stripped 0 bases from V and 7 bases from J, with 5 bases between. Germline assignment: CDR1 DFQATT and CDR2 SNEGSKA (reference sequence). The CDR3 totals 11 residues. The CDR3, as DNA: TGCAGTGCTAGAGATACGCATACGCAGTATTTT. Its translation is CSARDTHTQYF.

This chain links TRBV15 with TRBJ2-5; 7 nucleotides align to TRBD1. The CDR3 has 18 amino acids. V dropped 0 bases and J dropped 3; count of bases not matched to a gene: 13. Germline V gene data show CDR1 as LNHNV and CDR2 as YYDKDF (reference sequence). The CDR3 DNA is TGTGCCACCAGCAGAGATAGAGACGTCACAGGGGAAAAAGAGACCCAGTACTTC. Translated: CATSRDRDVTGEKETQYF.

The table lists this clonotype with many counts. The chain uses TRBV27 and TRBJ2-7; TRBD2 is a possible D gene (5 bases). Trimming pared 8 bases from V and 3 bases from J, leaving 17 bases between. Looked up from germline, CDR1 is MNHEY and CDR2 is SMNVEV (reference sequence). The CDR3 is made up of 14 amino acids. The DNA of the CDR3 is TGTGCCAGCGGTACCATCGGACTCGACTACGAGCAGTACTTC. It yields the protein CASGTIGLDYEQYF.

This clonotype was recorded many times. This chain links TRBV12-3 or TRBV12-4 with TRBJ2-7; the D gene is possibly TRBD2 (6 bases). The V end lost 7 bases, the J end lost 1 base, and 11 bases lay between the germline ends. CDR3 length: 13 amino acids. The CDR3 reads CASMEGKSYEQYF. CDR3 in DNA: TGTGCCAGCATGGAGGGAAAATCCTACGAGCAGTACTTC.

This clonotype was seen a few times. The CDR3 nucleotides are TGTGCCAGCAGCCAAGTCGGAGGGGGCGCAGGGACCCAGTACTTC. As protein: CASSQVGGGAGTQYF. The chain links TRBV3-1 to TRBJ2-5; a possible D gene is TRBD1 (7 bases). Trimming pared 1 base from V and 7 bases from J, leaving 16 bases between. From germline, CDR1 is LGHDT and CDR2 YNNKEL (reference sequence). This CDR3 has 15 amino acids.

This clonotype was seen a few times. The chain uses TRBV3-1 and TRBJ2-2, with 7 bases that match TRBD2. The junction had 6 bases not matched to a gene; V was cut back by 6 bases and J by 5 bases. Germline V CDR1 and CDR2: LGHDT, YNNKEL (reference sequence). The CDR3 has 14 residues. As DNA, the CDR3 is TGTGCCAGCAGGCGTTCGGGGGGTACCGGGGAGCTGTTTTTT. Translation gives CASRRSGGTGELFF.

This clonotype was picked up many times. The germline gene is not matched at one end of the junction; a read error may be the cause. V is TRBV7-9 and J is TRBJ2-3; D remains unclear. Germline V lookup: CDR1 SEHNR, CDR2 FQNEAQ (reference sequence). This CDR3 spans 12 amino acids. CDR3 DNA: TGTGCCAGCAGCTTCGAGAACCCCCCTCTTCATTTT. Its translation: CASSFENPPLHF.